The 4 T cell receptor beta chains given below trace back to one sample, sequenced in a study of cytomegalovirus exposure and HLA in healthy donors. Both 60 Vbeta primers and 13 Jbeta primers went into the PCR. Measured with immunoSEQ multiplex PCR; TCRdb has only the in-frame clones, and not every one. This table lists some 75,000 clones. The sequenced material came from PBMCs. The receptor source for this set is a man in his forties or fifties in good health and CMV-seronegative.

This chain links TRBV6-6 with TRBJ1-1; 7 bases align to TRBD1. V was clipped by 0 bases and J by 5 bases; unmatched bases: 9. The CDR3 loop spans 16 amino acids. The germline gives CDR1 MNHNY, CDR2 SVGAGI (reference sequence). Written as DNA, the CDR3 is TGTGCCAGCAGTTACTCGATTGGGACAGTTGAAACTGAAGCTTTCTTT. It is translated as CASSYSIGTVETEAFF.

The chain employs TRBV7-9 and TRBJ2-2; D call uncertain. V lost 5 bases to trimming and J lost 7 bases, with 8 bases between them. This CDR3 contains 12 residues. Germline CDR1 is SEHNR and CDR2 is FQNEAQ (reference sequence). CDR3 nucleotide sequence: TGTGCCAGCAGCCCCGGGTACGGGGAGCTGTTTTTT. It translates to CASSPGYGELFF.

The chain links TRBV9 to TRBJ2-3; D gene unclear. The germline V gene encodes CDR1 SGDLS and CDR2 YYNGEE. CDR3 length: 15 amino acids. Trimming took off 2 bases at V and 2 bases at J, with 12 bases between the two ends. For the CDR3, the DNA is TGTGCCAGCAGCGTTAGCTCTGCGGACACAGATACGCAGTATTTT. It codes for CASSVSSADTDTQYF.

This rearrangement joins TRBV27 to TRBJ2-1, with 9 bases that match TRBD2. V was clipped by 5 bases and J by 4 bases; unmatched bases: 3. Germline V gene lookup returns CDR1 MNHEY and CDR2 SMNVEV (reference sequence). The CDR3 spans 14 residues. The CDR3 spells CASSASGTYNEQFF. Written as DNA, the CDR3 is TGTGCCAGCAGTGCTAGCGGGACATACAATGAGCAGTTCTTC.